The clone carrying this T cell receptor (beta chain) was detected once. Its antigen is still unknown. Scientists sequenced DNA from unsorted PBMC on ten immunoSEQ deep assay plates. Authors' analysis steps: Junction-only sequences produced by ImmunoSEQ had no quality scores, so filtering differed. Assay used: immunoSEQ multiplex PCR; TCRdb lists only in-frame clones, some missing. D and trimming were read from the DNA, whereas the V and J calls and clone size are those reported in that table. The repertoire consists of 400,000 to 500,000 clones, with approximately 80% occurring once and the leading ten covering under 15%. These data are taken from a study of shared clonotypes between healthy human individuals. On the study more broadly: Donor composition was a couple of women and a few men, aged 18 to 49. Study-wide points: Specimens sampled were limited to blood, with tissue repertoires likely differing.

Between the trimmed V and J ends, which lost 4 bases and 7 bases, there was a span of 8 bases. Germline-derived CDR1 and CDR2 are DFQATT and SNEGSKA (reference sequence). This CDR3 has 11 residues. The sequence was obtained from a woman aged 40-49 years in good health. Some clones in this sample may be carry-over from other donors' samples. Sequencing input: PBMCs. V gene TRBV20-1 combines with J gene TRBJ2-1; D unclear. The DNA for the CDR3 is TGCAGTGCTATCGTATTGAATGAGCAGTTCTTC. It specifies CSAIVLNEQFF.